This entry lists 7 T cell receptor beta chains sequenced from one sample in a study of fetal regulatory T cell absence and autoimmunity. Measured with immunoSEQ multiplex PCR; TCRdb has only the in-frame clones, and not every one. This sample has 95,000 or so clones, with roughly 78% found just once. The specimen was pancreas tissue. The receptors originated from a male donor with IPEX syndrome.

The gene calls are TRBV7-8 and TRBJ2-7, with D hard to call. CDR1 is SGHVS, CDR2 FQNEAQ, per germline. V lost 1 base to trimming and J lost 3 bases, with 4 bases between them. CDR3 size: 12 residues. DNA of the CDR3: TGTGCCAGCAGCTTAGGTAGCTACGAGCAGTACTTC. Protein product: CASSLGSYEQYF.

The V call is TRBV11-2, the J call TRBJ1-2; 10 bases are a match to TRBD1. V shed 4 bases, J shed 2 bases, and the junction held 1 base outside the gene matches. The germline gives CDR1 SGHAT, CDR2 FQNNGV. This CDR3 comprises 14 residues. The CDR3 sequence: CASSSGQGNYGYTF. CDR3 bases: TGTGCCAGCAGCTCGGGACAGGGGAACTATGGCTACACCTTC.

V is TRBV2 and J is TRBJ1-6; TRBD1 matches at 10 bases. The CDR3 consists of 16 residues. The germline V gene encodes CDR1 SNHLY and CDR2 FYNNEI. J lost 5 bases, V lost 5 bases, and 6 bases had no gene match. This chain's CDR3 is CASSQDRGRNNSPLHF. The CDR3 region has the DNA TGTGCCAGCAGTCAGGACAGGGGGAGAAATAATTCACCCCTCCACTTT.

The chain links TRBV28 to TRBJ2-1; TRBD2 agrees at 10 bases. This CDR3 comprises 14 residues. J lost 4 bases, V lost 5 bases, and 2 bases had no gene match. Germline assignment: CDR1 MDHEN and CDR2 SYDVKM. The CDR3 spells CASSGLAEYNEQFF. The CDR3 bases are TGTGCCAGCAGTGGACTAGCGGAGTACAATGAGCAGTTCTTC.

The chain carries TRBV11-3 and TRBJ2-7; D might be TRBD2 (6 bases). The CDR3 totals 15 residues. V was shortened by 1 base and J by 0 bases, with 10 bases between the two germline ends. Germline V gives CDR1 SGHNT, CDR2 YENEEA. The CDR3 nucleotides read TGTGCCAGCAGCTTAGTGGCTAGCGCCTCCTACGAGCAGTACTTC. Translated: CASSLVASASYEQYF.

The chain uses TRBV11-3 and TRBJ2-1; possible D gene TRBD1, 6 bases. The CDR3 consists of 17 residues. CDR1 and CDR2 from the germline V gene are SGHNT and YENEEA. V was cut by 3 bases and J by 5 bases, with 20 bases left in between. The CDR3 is CASSLSPGRGVNNEQFF. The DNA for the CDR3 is TGTGCCAGCAGCTTGAGCCCAGGCAGGGGAGTGAACAATGAGCAGTTCTTC. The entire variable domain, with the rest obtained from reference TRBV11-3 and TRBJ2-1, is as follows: EAGVVQSPRYKIIEKKQPVAFWCNPISGHNTLYWYLQNLGQGPELLIRYENEEAVDDSQLPKDRFSAERLKGVDSTLKIQPAELGDSAVYLCASSLSPGRGVNNEQFFGPGTRLTVL.

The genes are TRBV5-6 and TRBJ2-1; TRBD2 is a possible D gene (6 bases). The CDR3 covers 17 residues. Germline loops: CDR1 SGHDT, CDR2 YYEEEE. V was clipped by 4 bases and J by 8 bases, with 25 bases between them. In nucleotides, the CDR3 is TGTGCCAGCAGCCCCCCTAGCGTAACAATGAGCAGGGATGAGCAGTTCTTC. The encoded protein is CASSPPSVTMSRDEQFF.